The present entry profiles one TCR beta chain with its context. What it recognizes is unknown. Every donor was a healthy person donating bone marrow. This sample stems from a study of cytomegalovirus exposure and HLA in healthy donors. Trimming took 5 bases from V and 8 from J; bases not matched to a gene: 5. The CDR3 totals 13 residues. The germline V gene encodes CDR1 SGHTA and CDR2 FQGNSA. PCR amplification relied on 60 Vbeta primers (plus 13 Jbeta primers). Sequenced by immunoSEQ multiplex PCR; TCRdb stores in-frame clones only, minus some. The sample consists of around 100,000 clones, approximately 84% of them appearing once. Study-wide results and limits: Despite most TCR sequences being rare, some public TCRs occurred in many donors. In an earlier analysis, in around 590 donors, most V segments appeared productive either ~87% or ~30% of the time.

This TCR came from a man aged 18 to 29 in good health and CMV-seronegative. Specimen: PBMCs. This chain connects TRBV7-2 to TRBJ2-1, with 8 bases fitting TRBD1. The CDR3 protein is CASSPQTGDEQFF. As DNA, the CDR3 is TGTGCCAGCAGCCCGCAGACAGGGGATGAGCAGTTCTTC.